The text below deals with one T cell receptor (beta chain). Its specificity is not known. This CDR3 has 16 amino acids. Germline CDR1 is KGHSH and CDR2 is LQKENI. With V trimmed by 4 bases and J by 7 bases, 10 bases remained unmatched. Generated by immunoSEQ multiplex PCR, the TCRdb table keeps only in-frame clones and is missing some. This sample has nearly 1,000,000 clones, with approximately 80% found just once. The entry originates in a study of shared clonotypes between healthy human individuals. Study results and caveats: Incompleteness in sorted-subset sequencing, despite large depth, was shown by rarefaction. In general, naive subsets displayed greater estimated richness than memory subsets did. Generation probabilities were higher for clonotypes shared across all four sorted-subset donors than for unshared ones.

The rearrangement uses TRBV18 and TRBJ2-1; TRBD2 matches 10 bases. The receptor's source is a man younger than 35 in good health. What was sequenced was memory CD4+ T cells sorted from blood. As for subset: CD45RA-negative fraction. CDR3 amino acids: CASSRLTAGGKNEQFF. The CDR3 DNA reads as TGTGCCAGCTCACGCCTTACAGCGGGAGGGAAAAATGAGCAGTTCTTC.